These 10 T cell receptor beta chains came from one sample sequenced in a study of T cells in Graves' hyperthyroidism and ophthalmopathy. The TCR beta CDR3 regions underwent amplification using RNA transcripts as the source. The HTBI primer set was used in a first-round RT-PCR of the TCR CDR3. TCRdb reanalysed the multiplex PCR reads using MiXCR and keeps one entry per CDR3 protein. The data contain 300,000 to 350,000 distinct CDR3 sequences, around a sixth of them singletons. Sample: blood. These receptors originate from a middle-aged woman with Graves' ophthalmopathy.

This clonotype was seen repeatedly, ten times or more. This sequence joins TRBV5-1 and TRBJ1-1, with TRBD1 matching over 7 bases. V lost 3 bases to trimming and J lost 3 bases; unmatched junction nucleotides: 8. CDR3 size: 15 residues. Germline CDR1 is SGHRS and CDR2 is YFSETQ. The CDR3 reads CASSYRPDRYTEAFF. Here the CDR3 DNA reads TGCGCCAGCAGCTACCGACCGGACAGGTACACTGAAGCTTTCTTT. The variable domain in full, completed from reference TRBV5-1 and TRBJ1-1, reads KAGVTQTPRYLIKTRGQQVTLSCSPISGHRSVSWYQQTPGQGLQFLFEYFSETQRNKGNFPGRFSGRQFSNSRSEMNVSTLELGDSALYLCASSYRPDRYTEAFFGQGTRLTVV.

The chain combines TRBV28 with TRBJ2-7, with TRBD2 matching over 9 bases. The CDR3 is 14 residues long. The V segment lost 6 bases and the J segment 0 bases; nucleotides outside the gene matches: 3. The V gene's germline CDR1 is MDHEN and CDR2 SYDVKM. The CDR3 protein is CASRAGGTSYEQYF. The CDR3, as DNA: TGTGCCAGCAGAGCGGGAGGTACCTCCTACGAGCAGTACTTC.

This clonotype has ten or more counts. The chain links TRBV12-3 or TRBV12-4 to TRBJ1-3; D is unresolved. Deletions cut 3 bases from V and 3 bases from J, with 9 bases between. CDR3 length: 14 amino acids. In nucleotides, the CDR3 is TGTGCCAGCAGTTTTGCAGGCGGTGGAAACACCATATATTTT. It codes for CASSFAGGGNTIYF.

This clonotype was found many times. Written as DNA, the CDR3 is TGTGCCAGCAGTCCCAGGGGACAGGGGACCACTGAAGCTTTCTTT. Its protein product is CASSPRGQGTTEAFF. V usage is TRBV28 and J usage is TRBJ1-1; 10 positions agree with TRBD1. The length of the CDR3 is 15 residues. From germline, CDR1 is MDHEN and CDR2 SYDVKM. Losses at the gene ends were 5 bases for V and 4 bases for J; bases not matched to a gene: 7.

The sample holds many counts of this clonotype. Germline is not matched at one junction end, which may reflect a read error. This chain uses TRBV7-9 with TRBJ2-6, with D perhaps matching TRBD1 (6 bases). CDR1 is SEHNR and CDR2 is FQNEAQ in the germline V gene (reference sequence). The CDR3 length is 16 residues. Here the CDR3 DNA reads TGTGCCAGCAGCTTAGCACAGGGTGCTGGGGCCAACGTCCTGGCTTTC. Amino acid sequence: CASSLAQGAGANVLAF.

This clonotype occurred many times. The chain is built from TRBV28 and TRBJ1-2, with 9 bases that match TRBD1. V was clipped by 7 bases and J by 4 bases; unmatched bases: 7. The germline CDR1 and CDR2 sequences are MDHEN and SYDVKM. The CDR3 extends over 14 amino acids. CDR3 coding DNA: TGTGCCAGCAAAACAGGGGGCAGGGGCTATGGCTACACCTTC. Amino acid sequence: CASKTGGRGYGYTF.

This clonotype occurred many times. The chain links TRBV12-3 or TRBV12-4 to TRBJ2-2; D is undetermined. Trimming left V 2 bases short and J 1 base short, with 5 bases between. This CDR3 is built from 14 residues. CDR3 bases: TGTGCCAGCAGTTTAAGGCGGAACACCGGGGAGCTGTTTTTT. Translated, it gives CASSLRRNTGELFF.

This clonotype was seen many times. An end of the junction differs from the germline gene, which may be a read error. The CDR3 region is CASSLGVGRQNAEAFF. In DNA form, the CDR3 reads TGTGCCAGCAGCTTGGGGGTAGGTCGACAGAACGCTGAAGCTTTCTTT. This sequence joins TRBV5-6 and TRBJ1-1; a possible D gene is TRBD1 (5 bases). The CDR3 contains 16 residues. The germline V gene encodes CDR1 SGHDT and CDR2 YYEEEE. Using reference TRBV5-6 and TRBJ1-1 for the parts outside the CDR3, the full variable domain is DAGVTQSPTHLIKTRGQQVTLRCSPKSGHDTVSWYQQALGQGPQFIFQYYEEEERQRGNFPDRFSGHQFPNYSSELNVNALLLGDSALYLCASSLGVGRQNAEAFFGQGTRLTVV.

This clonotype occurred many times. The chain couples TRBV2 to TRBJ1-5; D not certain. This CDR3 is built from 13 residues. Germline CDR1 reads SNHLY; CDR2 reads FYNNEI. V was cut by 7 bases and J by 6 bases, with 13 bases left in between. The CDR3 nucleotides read TGTGCCAGCAAGGAGGGAGAGGGTCAGCCCCAGCATTTT. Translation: CASKEGEGQPQHF.

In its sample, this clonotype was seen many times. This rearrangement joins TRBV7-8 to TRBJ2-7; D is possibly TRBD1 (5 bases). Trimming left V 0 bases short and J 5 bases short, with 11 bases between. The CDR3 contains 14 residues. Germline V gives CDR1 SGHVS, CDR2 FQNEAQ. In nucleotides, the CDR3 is TGTGCCAGCAGCTTAGCGGCAGGGCTCCACGAGCAGTACTTC. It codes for CASSLAAGLHEQYF.